The next 4 T cell receptor beta chains were all read from a single sample in a study of identical twins' blood T cells. In TCRdb, the 5' RACE reads were re-called with MiXCR into one record per CDR3 protein. The sample consists of 300,000 to 450,000 distinct CDR3 sequences, over 25% of them appearing once. The sequenced sample consisted of PBMCs. These receptors were obtained from a woman aged 18 to 49 in good health.

The gene calls are TRBV29-1 and TRBJ1-1; tentative D call: TRBD1 (5 bases). V dropped 6 bases and J dropped 4 bases, with 18 bases sitting between them. CDR1 is SQVTM and CDR2 is ANQGSEA in the germline V gene. The CDR3 runs to 14 residues. The CDR3 reads CSVAQRGRGTEAFF. As DNA, the CDR3 is TGCAGCGTGGCCCAAAGAGGGAGGGGCACTGAAGCTTTCTTT.

This clonotype has a handful of counts. The chain has TRBV6-5 and TRBJ2-7, with 11 positions matching TRBD2. Germline CDR1 MNHEY, CDR2 SVGAGI. The CDR3 runs 16 residues. Germline trimming cut 0 bases from V and 4 bases from J; bases unmatched to any gene: 5. CDR3 bases: TGTGCCAGCAGTTACTCAGCGACTAGCGGGACTTACGAGCAGTACTTC. This codes for CASSYSATSGTYEQYF.

As concerns this clonotype: Being one base from a much bigger clone, this may be a read error. The J gene is TRBJ2-1, the V gene TRBV20-1, with D uncertain. Germline CDR1 DFQATT, CDR2 SNEGSKA (reference sequence). This CDR3 has 16 amino acids. As DNA, the CDR3 is TGCAGTGCAAAGAGCGCCTCAGAACTCTCCTACAATGAGCAGCTCTTC. Protein sequence: CSAKSASELSYNEQLF.

Details on this clonotype: A single base separates this from a much larger clone, so it may be a read error. This chain joins TRBV29-1 and TRBJ1-1, with D tentatively TRBD1 (5 bases). CDR1 is SQVTM and CDR2 is ANQGSEA in the germline V gene. Trimming took 5 bases from V and 2 from J, leaving 12 bases between them. The CDR3 is 13 residues long. CDR3 in amino acids: CSVYPTGNTEAFF. Here the CDR3 DNA reads TGCAGCGTTTACCCAACAGGTAACACTGAAGCTTTCTTT.